This T cell receptor (beta chain) was recovered during a study of T-cell reconstitution after alpha-beta-depleted transplantation in children. This clonotype was counted a few times. This CDR3 comprises 15 residues. V was cut by 3 bases and J by 0 bases, with 10 bases left in between. CDR1 and CDR2 from the germline V gene are SEHNR and FQNEAQ (reference sequence). TCRbeta library preparation incorporated unique molecular identifiers. Using its own MiXCR run on the PCR reads, TCRdb lists one record per CDR3 protein. Of about 640,000 distinct CDR3 sequences in the sample, roughly 17% were seen once. The chain has TRBV7-9 and TRBJ2-3; the D call may be TRBD1 or TRBD2 (5 bases each). This sequence was found in a human donor who donated a stem cell graft to a child with acute myeloid leukemia. Specimen: PBMCs from the stem cell graft donor, collected from the stem cell graft. This CDR3 reads CASSLRGLSTDTQYF. For the CDR3, the DNA is TGTGCCAGCAGCTTGAGGGGTCTGAGCACAGATACGCAGTATTTT.